Listed below are T cell receptor beta chains from one sample, sequenced in a study of cytomegalovirus exposure and HLA in healthy donors. The assay was immunoSEQ multiplex PCR, and TCRdb's table has in-frame clones only and misses some. Of about 120,000 clones in the sample, approximately 80% were seen once. Sequencing used PBMCs. These receptors came from a woman aged 18-29 years in good health and CMV-seronegative. CDR3s leave out the opening cysteine and the closing phenylalanine or tryptophan. Fields, in order: J gene, D gene, V gene, CDR3 protein. A D gene is named only where the DNA matches it firmly.

>TRBJ1-2|NA|TRBV7-8
ASSPDFPPSHGYT
>TRBJ1-1|TRBD1|TRBV10-1
ASSESRGPLNTEAF
>TRBJ1-3|NA|TRBV23-1
ASSQLTALSGNTIY
>TRBJ1-4|NA|TRBV5-1
ASSLTGSSSEKLF
>TRBJ1-1|NA|TRBV19
ASSILGGRNTEAF
>TRBJ1-1|TRBD1|TRBV6-1
ASSEGGQDPKAF
>TRBJ1-1|TRBD1|TRBV19
ASKTGGTGTEAF
>TRBJ2-2|TRBD1|TRBV7-2
ASRPGTGGQTGELF
>TRBJ1-1|TRBD1|TRBV27
ASGTFLRDRGNTEAF
>TRBJ2-1|TRBD2|TRBV6-4
ASSDSRGGGDEQF
>TRBJ2-5|TRBD1|TRBV18
ASSTSTDRRETQY
>TRBJ1-1|NA|TRBV18
ASSWTENTEAF
>TRBJ2-6|NA|TRBV6-4
ASSEPSSGANVLT
>TRBJ1-1|NA|TRBV5-1
ASSHPGQNTEAF
>TRBJ2-7|NA|TRBV7-9
ASSLVGGQSGYEQY
>TRBJ1-6|TRBD1|TRBV30
AWSRGQGAVRNSPLH
>TRBJ1-1|NA|TRBV7-2
ASSSLTGSEAF
>TRBJ2-7|NA|TRBV20-1
SASDSEQY
>TRBJ2-5|TRBD1|TRBV5-5
ASSSGQGAQETQY
>TRBJ1-3|TRBD1|TRBV27
ASSRRTGAGNTIY
>TRBJ2-7|NA|TRBV6-1
ASSGTSTYEQY
>TRBJ2-7|NA|TRBV29-1
SVPGPGHREQY
>TRBJ1-3|NA|TRBV18
ASSRGDGGNTIY
>TRBJ1-1|NA|TRBV11-3
ASSLFRGTEAF
>TRBJ2-3|NA|TRBV5-1
ASSPGSSTDAQY
>TRBJ2-7|TRBD1|TRBV7-8
ASSFPRTGRYEQY
>TRBJ2-7|NA|TRBV5-1
ASRLAGTTYEQY
>TRBJ2-7|TRBD1|TRBV6-5
ASSPDRAGSEQY
>TRBJ1-2|NA|TRBV9
ASARGGFNYGYT
>TRBJ1-2|TRBD1|TRBV5-1
ASSPDRNYGYT
>TRBJ2-7|NA|TRBV7-9
ASSLEPRPDYEQY
>TRBJ1-5|NA|TRBV2
ASSLQGRLNQPQH
>TRBJ2-7|NA|TRBV2
ASSERYEQY
>TRBJ2-1|NA|TRBV19
ASSITGNEQF
>TRBJ2-3|TRBD2|TRBV7-9
ASSSLAGVGDTQY
>TRBJ2-1|TRBD2|TRBV7-6
ASSSPRTSGSYNEQF
>TRBJ1-2|NA|TRBV10-2
ASSALEGYT
>TRBJ2-5|NA|TRBV7-2
ASSFQGTGETQY
>TRBJ2-2|NA|TRBV29-1
SGRLGANTGELF
>TRBJ2-7|NA|TRBV6-5
ASSRGGYEQY
>TRBJ2-1|TRBD1|TRBV19
ASRGGQGLHNEQF
>TRBJ1-5|TRBD1|TRBV6-6
ASSRIGQGGNQPQH